This T cell receptor (beta chain) was retrieved from a study of T cell repertoires in cytomegalovirus infection. TCRdb re-derived calls from the reads in MiXCR, one entry per CDR3 protein. Among about 89,000 distinct CDR3 sequences listed, about 29% were seen once. This clonotype came up a few times. Antigen: not known. The TCR sequence derives from a human donor in good health (CMV status not recorded). Some clones in this sample may be carry-over from other donors' samples. Here the sequenced sample was CD8+ T cells from cultured PBMCs, taken from culture after CMV antigen stimulation.

The CDR3 DNA reads TGTGCCAGCAGCTTAGTAAACTATGGCTACACCTTC. Protein sequence: CASSLVNYGYTF. The rearrangement joins TRBV7-9 to TRBJ1-2; D gene ambiguous. The CDR3 spans 12 residues. The V gene's germline CDR1 is SEHNR and CDR2 FQNEAQ (reference sequence). V lost 1 base to trimming and J lost 2 bases, with 2 bases between them.